This T cell receptor beta chain was sequenced during a study of Ad26.COV2.S vaccination and SARS-CoV-2 variants. Study overall: Donor got 5x10^10 or 1x10^11 viral particles of Ad26.COV2.S.

Regarding treatment: over 15 received Ad26.COV2.S at low or high dose, single or two shots; five or six received placebo; per-sample allocation not given. Collection of the samples took place on day 63 after the first injection of vaccine or placebo. Regarding the study as a whole: Similar non-spike TCR breadth was seen in vaccine and placebo recipients. Reportedly, spike-specific CD8+ and CD4+ T cell responses achieved substantial breadth once vaccination had taken place. Total responses of T cells may have been underestimated by the analyses of TCR breadth and depth.

Method: immunoSEQ multiplex PCR; TCRdb's copy keeps in-frame clones and lacks some. The sample yields about 350,000 clones, around 88% seen once. To note about this clone: Its cognate antigen is unknown.

CDR3 length: 14 amino acids. CDR1 and CDR2 from the germline V gene are LGHNA and YSLEER. J lost 2 bases, V lost 1 base, and 1 base had no gene match. The V call is TRBV4-3, the J call TRBJ1-1, with 7 bases identical to TRBD1. The sequence was obtained from a person between 18 and 59 years old who received the Ad26.COV2.S COVID-19 vaccine or a placebo. Sequencing was performed on peripheral blood, taken in a trial of Ad26.COV2.S vaccine versus placebo. The CDR3 DNA is TGCGCCAGCAGCCAAGGACAGGGAAACACTGAAGCTTTCTTT. Its translation: CASSQGQGNTEAFF.